This section outlines one TCR beta chain sequence together with its context. This sample is part of a study of blood T cell repertoires in COVID-19. At the level of the study: Italy, Spain and the United States were the sources of the convalescent and acute COVID-19 samples. Sources were T cells, B-cell-depleted T cells, or PBMCs; the material itself was cDNA or gDNA.

In the authors' methods: Amplification of reference gene primers provided the estimated nucleated cell counts. Produced via immunoSEQ multiplex PCR; TCRdb's table is partial and in-frame only. That table is the source of V, J and clone size, and D and trimming were worked out from the DNA. The sample has approximately 150,000 clones; just over 85% are singletons. The sample was peripheral blood. The receptor was isolated from a man between 65 and 79 years old with acute or convalescent COVID-19.

The CDR3 spells CASSRVTSGTGNEQFF. The CDR3 DNA reads as TGCGCCAGCAGCCGGGTAACTAGCGGGACCGGGAATGAGCAGTTCTTC. The chain carries TRBV5-1 and TRBJ2-1; the match to TRBD2 covers 10 bases. In germline, CDR1 is SGHRS, CDR2 YFSETQ. With 4 bases clipped from V and 7 bases from J, the junction kept 11 bases outside the gene matches. This CDR3 spans 16 amino acids.